One sample yielded the 17 T cell receptor beta chains listed below, sequenced in a study of T-cell reconstitution after alpha-beta-depleted transplantation in children. Preparation of the TCRbeta library involved a method that used unique molecular identifiers. TCRdb fed the PCR reads into MiXCR, producing one record per CDR3 protein. The sample lists about half a million distinct CDR3 sequences, approximately 12% occurring once. The sample in question was PBMCs from the stem cell graft donor, obtained from the stem cell graft. These receptors all stem from a human donor who donated a stem cell graft to a child with combined immunodeficiency.

The chain carries TRBV19 and TRBJ1-4; D unclear. The CDR3 is 13 residues long. Per the germline V gene, CDR1 is LNHDA and CDR2 is SQIVND (reference sequence). The V end was cut by 6 bases, the J end by 6 bases, with 11 bases between. CDR3 protein: CASSSERHEKLFF. The DNA of the CDR3 is TGTGCCAGTAGCTCGGAACGACATGAAAAACTGTTTTTT.

The chain couples TRBV10-3 to TRBJ1-5; the D is unclear. Germline assignment: CDR1 ENHRY and CDR2 SYGVKD. The V and J ends lost 3 bases and 7 bases respectively, with 13 bases between them. The CDR3 contains 14 residues. CDR3 amino acids: CAISESARNQPQHF. For the CDR3, the DNA is TGTGCCATCAGTGAATCGGCCAGAAACCAGCCCCAGCATTTT.

The chain recombines TRBV12-3 or TRBV12-4 with TRBJ2-3; TRBD2 aligns across 9 bases. The CDR3 sequence is 18 residues long. After removal of 3 bases from V and 0 bases from J, the junction contained 10 bases not matched to a gene. CDR3 loop: CASSLASGESTSTDTQYF. CDR3 bases: TGTGCCAGCAGTTTGGCTAGCGGGGAATCTACTAGCACAGATACGCAGTATTTT.

This clonotype was detected ten times or more. The chain combines TRBV7-2 with TRBJ1-1; 7 bases are a match to TRBD1. CDR1 and CDR2 from the germline V gene are SGHTA and FQGNSA. V gave up 5 bases and J gave up 4 bases; unmatched junction bases: 7. The CDR3 has 14 amino acids. DNA of the CDR3: TGTGCCAGCAGCCCGACAGGGATTGTCACTGAAGCTTTCTTT. It yields the protein CASSPTGIVTEAFF.

V is TRBV4-1 and J is TRBJ2-1, with a possible D match to TRBD2 (5 bases). The CDR3 length is 15 residues. Germline loops: CDR1 MGHRA, CDR2 YSYEKL. Trimming took off 0 bases at V and 3 bases at J, with 9 bases between the two ends. The DNA for the CDR3 is TGCGCCAGCAGCCAAGATATGGACTTCTACAATGAGCAGTTCTTC. Translation: CASSQDMDFYNEQFF.

This clonotype was picked up a small number of times. The rearrangement uses TRBV7-2 and TRBJ1-1; 7 positions agree with TRBD1. The J segment lost 11 bases and the V segment lost 4 bases, leaving 13 bases of the junction unmatched. This CDR3 is built from 14 residues. Germline CDR1 and CDR2: SGHTA and FQGNSA. CDR3 coding DNA: TGTGCCAGCAGCTCAATCGGGACAGTTTTTAATGCTTTCTTT. It codes for CASSSIGTVFNAFF.

This clonotype was seen only a few times. The chain links TRBV15 to TRBJ2-1; 7 bases line up with TRBD2. This CDR3 has 14 amino acids. The V gene's germline CDR1 is LNHNV and CDR2 YYDKDF (reference sequence). V dropped 5 bases and J dropped 7; count of bases not matched to a gene: 8. Here the CDR3 reads CATSPERGRNEQFF. The CDR3 region has the DNA TGTGCCACCAGCCCGGAGCGGGGAAGGAATGAGCAGTTCTTC.

The J gene is TRBJ1-2, the V gene TRBV29-1; TRBD1 agrees at 8 bases. In germline, CDR1 is SQVTM, CDR2 ANQGSEA. J gave up 8 bases and V 1 base, and 0 bases lay outside the gene matches. This CDR3 is built from 11 residues. CDR3 DNA sequence: TGCAGCGTTGAAGGACAGGGGGGCTACACCTTC. Protein sequence: CSVEGQGGYTF.

The chain recombines TRBV12-3 or TRBV12-4 with TRBJ1-4; the D is unclear. CDR3 length: 11 residues. V lost 6 bases and J 5 bases, leaving 4 bases between the germline ends. As DNA, the CDR3 is TGTGCCAGCAGCATCAATGAAAAACTGTTTTTT. Its protein product is CASSINEKLFF.

In this sample, this clonotype turned up many times. The rearrangement joins TRBV20-1 to TRBJ2-7; 16 bases line up with TRBD2. V trimming: 6 bases; J trimming: 7 bases; junction bases outside the gene matches: 12. CDR1 DFQATT and CDR2 SNEGSKA come from the germline V gene (reference sequence). CDR3 size: 16 residues. The CDR3 loop is CSAPAGTSGGAGEQYF. The CDR3, as DNA: TGCAGTGCCCCGGCTGGGACTAGCGGGGGGGCGGGAGAGCAGTACTTC.

This clonotype was counted many times. The chain joins TRBV20-1 to TRBJ1-2; D is perhaps TRBD1 (6 bases). The CDR3 runs to 14 residues. Between the trimmed V and J ends, which lost 5 bases and 5 bases, there was a span of 18 bases. CDR1 and CDR2 (germline): DFQATT, SNEGSKA (reference sequence). CDR3 sequence (DNA): TGCAGTGCTCTTGAACAGGGAACATTATATGGCTACACCTTC. Amino acid sequence: CSALEQGTLYGYTF.

The chain carries TRBV7-9 and TRBJ2-1, with a weak D call TRBD2 (7 bases). The CDR3 sequence is 13 residues long. Germline V gene sequence: CDR1 SEHNR, CDR2 FQNEAQ (reference sequence). The V and J ends lost 3 bases and 9 bases respectively, with 12 bases between them. CDR3 protein: CASSLGGAVEQFF. CDR3 in DNA: TGTGCCAGCAGCTTGGGGGGGGCTGTTGAGCAGTTCTTC.

This rearrangement joins TRBV5-1 to TRBJ2-7, with 12 bases fitting TRBD2. In germline, CDR1 is SGHRS, CDR2 YFSETQ. This CDR3 spans 17 amino acids. Unmatched junction bases numbered 11, after V lost 4 bases and J lost 3 bases. CDR3 sequence reads: CASSKTSLAGGLYEQYF. The CDR3 bases are TGCGCCAGCAGCAAAACCTCCCTAGCGGGAGGGCTCTACGAGCAGTACTTC.

This clonotype turned up a few times. The rearrangement joins TRBV13 to TRBJ2-7; D may correspond to TRBD1 or TRBD2 (5 bases each). The length of the CDR3 is 13 residues. V was shortened by 9 bases and J by 2 bases, with 14 bases between the two germline ends. The germline CDR1 and CDR2 sequences are PRHDT and FYEKMQ (reference sequence). CDR3 nucleotide sequence: TGTGCCAGTCGAGGGGCATACACCTACGAGCAGTACTTC. It specifies CASRGAYTYEQYF.

The rearrangement links TRBV20-1 to TRBJ2-5; 8 positions agree with TRBD2. Per germline, CDR1 DFQATT and CDR2 SNEGSKA (reference sequence). Trimming cost V 6 bases and J 6 bases; bases outside gene matches: 12. There are 14 residues in the CDR3. Here the CDR3 DNA reads TGCAGTGCCAGGCGGGGGGCGCCCTCAAAGACCCAGTACTTC. Protein sequence: CSARRGAPSKTQYF.

This chain joins TRBV20-1 and TRBJ2-3, with TRBD1 matching 8 bases. V gave up 2 bases and J gave up 1 base; unmatched junction bases: 8. CDR1 and CDR2 from the germline V gene are DFQATT and SNEGSKA (reference sequence). The CDR3 is made up of 16 amino acids. The CDR3 sequence is CSARSNRGVRTDTQYF. The DNA of the CDR3 is TGCAGTGCTAGATCCAACAGGGGGGTTCGCACAGATACGCAGTATTTT.

This clonotype has ten or more counts. V is TRBV24-1 and J is TRBJ2-1; 7 bases agree with TRBD2. The CDR3 is 13 residues long. Germline loops: CDR1 KGHDR, CDR2 SFDVKD. The junction had 4 bases not matched to a gene; V was cut back by 7 bases and J by 5 bases. CDR3 sequence (DNA): TGTGCCACCAGGGGACTACCCAACAATGAGCAGTTCTTC. Amino acids: CATRGLPNNEQFF.